This T cell receptor beta chain was identified in a study of T cells in Graves' hyperthyroidism and ophthalmopathy. Germline-derived CDR1 and CDR2 are MNHNS and SASEGT. V lost 5 bases to trimming and J lost 6 bases; unmatched junction nucleotides: 15. The CDR3 is 17 residues long. TCR beta CDR3 regions were amplified from RNA transcripts. The study used the HTBI primer set for a first-round RT-PCR of the TCR CDR3. One entry per CDR3 protein, called by TCRdb with MiXCR from the multiplex PCR reads. There are hundreds of thousands of distinct CDR3 sequences in the sample; 16% occur only once, and approximately 18% lies in the top ten.

The origin of this receptor is a woman aged 18 to 35 with Graves' hyperthyroidism. The J gene is TRBJ2-1, the V gene TRBV6-1, with 8 positions matching TRBD2. Sequencing was performed on blood. The CDR3 DNA follows: TGTGCCAGCAGTTCCGTGCGGGGGGCCACAACCCCCAATGAGCAGTTCTTC. It codes for CASSSVRGATTPNEQFF.